The 8 T cell receptor beta chains below come from one sample, sequenced in a study of Tregs in tolerant kidney transplant recipients. No antigen has been assigned to these receptors. Some clones are missing from TCRdb's copy, which holds only in-frame ones; the method was immunoSEQ multiplex PCR. The sample contains under 50,000 clones, 95% to 96% of which appear only once. The sequencing input was Tregs from blood cultured with allogeneic cells. These receptors originate from a human donor in good health.

CDR3 sequence reads: CASSPRTSGGNEQFF. The CDR3 DNA is TGTGCCAGCAGTCCAAGGACTAGCGGGGGCAATGAGCAGTTCTTC. V gene TRBV2 combines with J gene TRBJ2-1, with 13 bases that match TRBD2. The CDR3 contains 15 residues. Germline V gene sequence: CDR1 SNHLY, CDR2 FYNNEI. The J segment lost 6 bases and the V segment lost 5 bases, leaving 4 bases of the junction unmatched.

The rearrangement links TRBV10-3 to TRBJ2-1, with D perhaps TRBD1 or TRBD2 (6 bases each). This CDR3 has 19 residues. CDR1 is ENHRY, CDR2 SYGVKD, per germline. Trimming took 0 bases from V and 3 from J, leaving 21 bases between them. CDR3 DNA: TGTGCCATCAGTGAGTCAAGCTCGTGGAGGGGGGCGGGCTACAATGAGCAGTTCTTC. Translation gives CAISESSSWRGAGYNEQFF.

J is TRBJ2-7 and V is TRBV18; D gene unclear. There are 12 residues in the CDR3. CDR1 and CDR2 from the germline V gene are KGHSH and LQKENI. Trimming left V 6 bases short and J 3 bases short, with 9 bases between. The CDR3 reads CASSGPSYEQYF. The DNA of the CDR3 is TGTGCCAGCTCCGGCCCAAGCTACGAGCAGTACTTC.

This chain connects TRBV7-2 to TRBJ1-1; 9 bases are shared with TRBD1. Germline V CDR1 and CDR2: SGHTA, FQGNSA. The CDR3 loop spans 15 amino acids. V shed 1 base and J 3 bases; nucleotides not matched to a gene: 3. CDR3 protein: CASSLVGTGYTEAFF. CDR3 DNA sequence: TGTGCCAGCAGCTTAGTGGGGACAGGGTACACTGAAGCTTTCTTT.

The chain has TRBV4-2 and TRBJ2-4; 10 bases align to TRBD1. Germline CDR1 reads LGHNA; CDR2 reads YNFKEQ. The CDR3 contains 14 residues. Unmatched junction bases numbered 4, after V lost 4 bases and J lost 7 bases. CDR3 nucleotide sequence: TGTGCCAGCAGCCTTGGACAGGGGGGGAACATTCAGTACTTC. This sequence encodes CASSLGQGGNIQYF.

The V call is TRBV27, the J call TRBJ2-7; D remains ambiguous. The CDR3 runs to 16 residues. Trimming removed 5 bases from V and 6 bases from J, with 23 bases in between. Germline CDR1 reads MNHEY; CDR2 reads SMNVEV (reference sequence). The CDR3 reads CASSPIERVVWGEQYF. The CDR3 nucleotides are TGTGCCAGCAGTCCAATCGAGCGAGTCGTATGGGGCGAGCAGTACTTC.

The chain joins TRBV12-5 to TRBJ1-1; D unresolved. The CDR3 has 11 amino acids. Per germline, CDR1 LGHNT and CDR2 FRNRAP. Trimming took off 8 bases at V and 1 base at J, with 5 bases between the two ends. CDR3 sequence (DNA): TGTGCTAGTATGGGGAACACTGAAGCTTTCTTT. This gives the protein CASMGNTEAFF.

This clone appeared once. V usage is TRBV6-4 and J usage is TRBJ2-1; 10 bases are shared with TRBD2. The CDR3 has 22 amino acids. CDR1 and CDR2 from the germline V gene are MRHNA and SNTAGT. Trimming at V came to 0 bases and at J to 2 bases, leaving 19 bases not matched to a gene. The DNA of the CDR3 is TGTGCCAGCAGTGACTCGAGCATCGCCGGGACTAGCGTTTTAGTGACCTACAATGAGCAGTTCTTC. Translating it yields CASSDSSIAGTSVLVTYNEQFF.